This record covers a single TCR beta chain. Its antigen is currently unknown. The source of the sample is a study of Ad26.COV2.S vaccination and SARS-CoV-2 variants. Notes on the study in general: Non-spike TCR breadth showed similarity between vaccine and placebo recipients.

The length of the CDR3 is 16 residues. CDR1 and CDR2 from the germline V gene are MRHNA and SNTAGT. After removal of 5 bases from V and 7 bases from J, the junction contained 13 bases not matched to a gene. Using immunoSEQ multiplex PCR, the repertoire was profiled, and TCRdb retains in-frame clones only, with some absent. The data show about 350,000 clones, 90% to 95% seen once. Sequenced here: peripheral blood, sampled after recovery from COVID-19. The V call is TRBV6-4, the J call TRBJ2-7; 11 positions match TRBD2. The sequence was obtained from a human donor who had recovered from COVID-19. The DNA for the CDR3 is TGTGCCAGCAGTAACTTAGCGGGGGGGCTAGTAGGGGAGCAGTACTTC. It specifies CASSNLAGGLVGEQYF.